These T cell receptor beta chains were read from a single sample in a study of T cells of healthy individuals. In TCRdb, the 5' RACE reads were re-called with MiXCR into one record per CDR3 protein. The table shows 50,000 to 55,000 distinct CDR3 sequences, with approximately 14% occurring only once. The receptor set was obtained from a human donor in good health. CDR3s include the opening cysteine and the closing phenylalanine or tryptophan. D genes are given only for firm matches. Clone size appears in some rows only: once, few, many, or a class for an expanded clone.

TRBJ2-7 | TRBV29-1 | . | few | 12 | CSGMTTLYEQYF | TGCAGCGGAATGACTACACTCTACGAGCAGTACTTC
TRBJ2-4 | TRBV7-9 | . | few | 12 | CASSLEENIQYF | TGTGCCAGCAGCTTAGAAGAAAACATTCAGTACTTC
TRBJ2-7 | TRBV3-1 | TRBD1 | many | 12 | CASSQTGREQYF | TGTGCCAGCAGCCAGACAGGGCGCGAGCAGTACTTC
TRBJ2-3 | TRBV7-2 | TRBD1 | once | 14 | CASSGRQGSDTQYF | TGTGCCAGCAGCGGCCGACAGGGCTCAGATACGCAGTATTTT
TRBJ1-1 | TRBV29-1 | TRBD1 | many | 13 | CSGIQGTDAEAFF | TGCAGCGGCATACAGGGGACTGACGCTGAAGCTTTCTTT
TRBJ1-2 | TRBV20-1 | . | hyperexpanded | 15 | CSALRDGIRNYGYTF | TGCAGTGCCCTAAGGGATGGAATCCGAAACTATGGCTACACCTTC
TRBJ1-2 | TRBV2 | TRBD1 | medium-sized | 14 | CAIYGQGRHYGYTF | TGTGCCATCTACGGACAGGGGAGGCACTATGGCTACACCTTC
TRBJ2-5 | TRBV12-3/TRBV12-4 | . | . | 14 | CASTAGRNRETQYF | TGTGCCAGCACCGCAGGACGAAACCGGGAGACCCAGTACTTC
TRBJ1-2 | TRBV20-1 | . | . | 14 | CSARVGRTVYGYTF | TGCAGTGCTAGAGTGGGGCGGACAGTCTATGGCTACACCTTC
TRBJ2-2 | TRBV24-1 | TRBD1 | . | 15 | CATSEVGQGTGELFF | TGTGCCACCAGTGAGGTCGGACAGGGCACCGGGGAGCTGTTTTTT
TRBJ2-3 | TRBV29-1 | TRBD1 | many | 16 | CSVGGQGGARTDTQYF | TGCAGCGTTGGGGGACAGGGGGGAGCGAGAACAGATACGCAGTATTTT
TRBJ1-5 | TRBV6-6 | TRBD1 | many | 14 | CASSTGASNQPQHF | TGTGCCAGCAGCACAGGGGCCTCCAATCAGCCCCAGCATTTT
TRBJ2-7 | TRBV25-1 | . | . | 13 | CASSEVGFYEQYF | TGTGCCAGCAGTGAAGTTGGTTTTTACGAGCAGTACTTC
TRBJ1-5 | TRBV7-2 | . | . | 14 | CASSLRQGGQPQHF | TGTGCCAGCAGCTTACGTCAGGGAGGTCAGCCCCAGCATTTT
TRBJ1-2 | TRBV5-6 | . | . | 13 | CASSLVGNYGYTF | TGTGCCAGCAGCTTGGTAGGGAACTATGGCTACACCTTC
TRBJ2-2 | TRBV19 | . | few | 16 | CASSNSLGIFTGELFF | TGTGCCAGTAGCAACTCTCTAGGGATTTTCACCGGGGAGCTGTTTTTT
TRBJ1-6 | TRBV30 | TRBD1 | many | 17 | CAWRDRGLSSYNSPLHF | TGTGCCTGGAGGGACAGGGGGCTGAGCTCCTATAATTCACCCCTCCACTTT
TRBJ1-4 | TRBV9 | TRBD1 | many | 16 | CASSAATGSTNEKLFF | TGTGCCAGCAGCGCCGCGACAGGGTCCACTAATGAAAAACTGTTTTTT
TRBJ2-5 | TRBV9 | TRBD2 | many | 15 | CASSSHTSGQETQYF | TGTGCCAGCAGCTCCCATACTAGCGGGCAAGAGACCCAGTACTTC
TRBJ2-7 | TRBV5-6 | . | many | 15 | CASSLTTGKAYEQYF | TGTGCCAGCAGCTTAACTACAGGGAAAGCCTACGAGCAGTACTTC
TRBJ2-7 | TRBV6-1 | . | few | 13 | CASSSTESYEQYF | TGTGCCAGCAGTTCGACAGAGTCCTACGAGCAGTACTTC
TRBJ2-7 | TRBV30 | . | few | 14 | CAWRRVGSSYEQYF | TGTGCCTGGAGACGGGTCGGGTCCTCCTACGAGCAGTACTTC
TRBJ1-5 | TRBV20-1 | . | many | 15 | CSASTGSNSNQPQHF | TGCAGTGCTAGTACAGGTTCTAATAGCAATCAGCCCCAGCATTTT
TRBJ2-1 | TRBV5-1 | TRBD1 | . | 14 | CASMDRSSYNEQFF | TGCGCCAGCATGGACAGGAGCTCCTACAATGAGCAGTTCTTC
TRBJ2-5 | TRBV7-9 | . | few | 14 | CASSFSDSQETQYF | TGTGCCAGCAGCTTTTCGGACAGCCAAGAGACCCAGTACTTC
TRBJ2-2 | TRBV2 | . | few | 15 | CASSERGANTGELFF | TGTGCCAGCAGTGAAAGGGGAGCGAACACCGGGGAGCTGTTTTTT
TRBJ1-2 | TRBV13 | . | many | 13 | CASRRTGWNGYTF | TGTGCCAGCAGACGAACCGGCTGGAATGGCTACACCTTC
TRBJ1-1 | TRBV11-2 | . | many | 15 | CASKPRGGGNTEAFF | TGTGCCAGCAAACCTAGAGGGGGGGGGAACACTGAAGCTTTCTTT
TRBJ2-7 | TRBV27 | . | . | 16 | CASSIGRQGRESEQYF | TGTGCCAGCAGTATTGGGCGACAGGGGCGGGAGAGCGAGCAGTACTTC
TRBJ2-3 | TRBV27 | . | few | 15 | CASSLRPKGADTQYF | TGTGCCAGCAGTTTGCGACCAAAGGGTGCAGATACGCAGTATTTT
TRBJ2-7 | TRBV19 | TRBD2 | . | 16 | CASSNPRDSGSYEQYF | TGTGCCAGTAGTAACCCTCGTGATAGCGGGAGTTACGAGCAGTACTTC
TRBJ1-4 | TRBV2 | . | few | 13 | CASTKGTNEKLFF | TGTGCCAGCACCAAGGGCACAAATGAAAAACTGTTTTTT
TRBJ1-3 | TRBV20-1 | . | many | 13 | CSAYTSSGNTIYF | TGCAGTGCTTACACGAGCTCTGGAAACACCATATATTTT
TRBJ1-2 | TRBV6-5 | TRBD1 | many | 15 | CASSQGTDANYGYTF | TGTGCCAGCAGTCAAGGGACAGATGCTAACTATGGCTACACCTTC
TRBJ1-5 | TRBV10-3 | . | . | 16 | CAIKSADGGGNQPQHF | TGTGCCATCAAGAGCGCGGATGGGGGAGGCAATCAGCCCCAGCATTTT
TRBJ1-6 | TRBV19 | . | . | 16 | CASSIGFMAGNSPLHF | TGTGCCAGTAGTATTGGGTTTATGGCCGGTAATTCACCCCTCCACTTT
TRBJ2-2 | TRBV29-1 | TRBD1 | large | 16 | CSVLGDRDRHSGELFF | TGCAGCGTTCTTGGGGACCGGGACAGGCACTCCGGGGAGCTGTTTTTT
TRBJ2-3 | TRBV12-3/TRBV12-4 | . | . | 14 | CASSLGIRVDTQYF | TGTGCCAGCAGTTTGGGAATAAGGGTCGATACGCAGTATTTT
TRBJ1-5 | TRBV6-1 | . | . | 15 | CASTQGRAGNQPQHF | TGTGCCAGCACCCAGGGCAGGGCTGGCAATCAGCCCCAGCATTTT
TRBJ2-1 | TRBV11-2 | . | many | 13 | CASSIDREGEQFF | TGTGCCAGCAGCATCGACCGCGAGGGTGAGCAGTTCTTC
TRBJ1-2 | TRBV4-3 | TRBD1 | . | 15 | CASSQAGQGAQGYTF | TGCGCCAGCAGCCAAGCAGGACAGGGGGCGCAGGGCTACACCTTC
TRBJ2-4 | TRBV20-1 | . | . | 13 | CSVQEGAKNIQYF | TGCAGTGTGCAGGAGGGAGCCAAAAACATTCAGTACTTC
TRBJ1-2 | TRBV6-5 | . | many | 11 | CASRYLYGYTF | TGTGCCAGCAGATACCTGTATGGCTACACCTTC